This entry lists 23 T cell receptor beta chains sequenced from one sample in a study of a mutant IDH1 vaccine in newly diagnosed glioma. For these receptors, no antigen is known. Data came from immunoSEQ multiplex PCR; TCRdb stores just in-frame clones and leaves some out. The sample lists around 52,000 clones; 80% to 90% were seen once. Described time point: week 5, during vaccination. Doses comprised 300 ug of mutant IDH1 20-mer peptide each, plus topical imiquimod. Sequencing was performed on PBMCs, taken from a glioma patient whose treatment included an IDH1 peptide vaccine. Every receptor here comes from a woman aged 40-49 years with glioma.

The chain recombines TRBV4-3 with TRBJ2-1; the D gene is possibly TRBD1 (5 bases). Per germline, CDR1 LGHNA and CDR2 YSLEER. The CDR3 consists of 15 residues. Trimming cost V 4 bases and J 3 bases, with 13 bases left between them. CDR3: CASSPAGSVYNEQFF. CDR3 bases: TGCGCCAGCAGCCCGGCAGGGTCGGTCTACAATGAGCAGTTCTTC.

The V call is TRBV6-6, the J call TRBJ1-2; D gene ambiguous. Germline V gene sequence: CDR1 MNHNY, CDR2 SVGAGI (reference sequence). This CDR3 has 16 residues. The V end was cut by 0 bases, the J end by 3 bases, with 14 bases between. The CDR3 sequence: CASSYSHDRQDYGYTF. The CDR3 region has the DNA TGTGCCAGCAGTTACTCGCACGACCGACAAGACTATGGCTACACCTTC.

The chain uses TRBV6-5 and TRBJ2-7; D gene uncertain. The CDR3 consists of 12 residues. Germline V lookup: CDR1 MNHEY, CDR2 SVGAGI. The ends were cut back, 6 bases at V and 4 bases at J, with 10 bases in the middle. Here the CDR3 reads CASRGRVYEQYF. The CDR3 DNA follows: TGTGCCAGCAGGGGAAGGGTATACGAGCAGTACTTC.

The chain employs TRBV2 and TRBJ1-2; 7 bases are shared with TRBD1. Trimming removed 4 bases from V and 5 bases from J; junction bases left unmatched: 1. Germline CDR1 reads SNHLY; CDR2 reads FYNNEI. There are 12 residues in the CDR3. The CDR3 DNA follows: TGTGCCAGCAGTGCGACAGGGTATGGCTACACCTTC. Its translation is CASSATGYGYTF.

The CDR3 DNA reads TGCGCCAGCAGCACCCGGGCCACCCAGGGGGGCTACACCTTC. Its translation: CASSTRATQGGYTF. This chain uses TRBV4-3 with TRBJ1-2, with TRBD1 as a possible D gene (6 bases). The length of the CDR3 is 14 residues. Germline CDR1 LGHNA, CDR2 YSLEER. The ends were cut back, 5 bases at V and 8 bases at J, with 18 bases in the middle.

The V gene is TRBV19, the J gene TRBJ1-5, with 8 bases identical to TRBD1. The CDR3 extends over 16 amino acids. Germline V gene data show CDR1 as LNHDA and CDR2 as SQIVND (reference sequence). V dropped 5 bases and J dropped 0; count of bases not matched to a gene: 6. CDR3 nucleotide sequence: TGTGCCAGTAGTGGACAGGGCTCGAATAGCAATCAGCCCCAGCATTTT. It is translated as CASSGQGSNSNQPQHF.

This clone turned up a few times. CDR3 DNA: TGTGCCAGCAGTTTGAAGAGCAATCAGCCCCAGCATTTT. Protein sequence: CASSLKSNQPQHF. This chain links TRBV27 with TRBJ1-5; D remains unclear. The ends were cut back, 3 bases at V and 1 base at J, with 4 bases in the middle. Germline assignment: CDR1 MNHEY and CDR2 SMNVEV (reference sequence). The CDR3 contains 13 residues.

The CDR3 sequence is CATQDRGNEKLFF. The CDR3 nucleotides are TGTGCCACCCAGGACAGGGGAAATGAAAAACTGTTTTTT. The J gene is TRBJ1-4, the V gene TRBV2, with 9 positions matching TRBD1. CDR1 SNHLY and CDR2 FYNNEI come from the germline V gene. CDR3 length: 13 residues. The junction had 5 bases not matched to a gene; V was cut back by 10 bases and J by 5 bases.

The chain joins TRBV5-1 to TRBJ2-7; 9 bases align to TRBD1. Germline V gene sequence: CDR1 SGHRS, CDR2 YFSETQ. This CDR3 is 16 amino acids long. Trimming removed 1 base from V and 2 bases from J; junction bases left unmatched: 7. The CDR3 DNA follows: TGCGCCAGCAGCTTGACAGGGGGCAGGATCCCCTACGAGCAGTACTTC. Its protein product is CASSLTGGRIPYEQYF.

The chain joins TRBV5-1 to TRBJ2-7; 10 bases map to TRBD2. Germline V gives CDR1 SGHRS, CDR2 YFSETQ. V dropped 4 bases and J dropped 7; count of bases not matched to a gene: 5. The CDR3 is 13 amino acids. The chain's CDR3 is CASSRGLAREQYF. CDR3 bases: TGCGCCAGCAGCAGGGGACTAGCGAGGGAGCAGTACTTC.

The gene calls are TRBV5-1 and TRBJ2-5, with D perhaps given as TRBD1 or TRBD2 (5 bases each). This CDR3 region has 14 residues. The germline V gene encodes CDR1 SGHRS and CDR2 YFSETQ. Trimming pared 4 bases from V and 5 bases from J, leaving 15 bases between. The DNA for the CDR3 is TGCGCCAGCAGCACCCGGGGCCAGGATGAGACCCAGTACTTC. Its protein product is CASSTRGQDETQYF.

This rearrangement joins TRBV19 to TRBJ2-7, with a possible D match to TRBD2 (6 bases). Germline V gene lookup returns CDR1 LNHDA and CDR2 SQIVND (reference sequence). V dropped 3 bases and J dropped 3 bases, with 15 bases sitting between them. The CDR3 covers 15 residues. The CDR3 sequence: CASSIGGGPNYEQYF. CDR3 nucleotides: TGTGCCAGTAGTATTGGCGGAGGGCCGAACTACGAGCAGTACTTC.

This clone was observed a few times. V and J are TRBV7-9 and TRBJ1-2; no firm D call. CDR1 SEHNR and CDR2 FQNEAQ come from the germline V gene (reference sequence). V gave up 8 bases and J gave up 5 bases, with 21 bases separating them. The CDR3 is 15 residues long. CDR3 sequence: CASSRDPIALYGYTF. In DNA, the CDR3 is TGTGCCAGCTCCCGGGATCCCATCGCCCTATATGGCTACACCTTC. Drawing the rest from reference TRBV7-9 and TRBJ1-2, the complete variable domain is DTGVSQNPRHKITKRGQNVTFRCDPISEHNRLYWYRQTLGQGPEFLTYFQNEAQLEKSRLLSDRFSAERPKGSFSTLEIQRTEQGDSAMYLCASSRDPIALYGYTFGSGTRLTVV.

The count of this clone is one. CDR3 loop: CASSPQGGSTAFF. CDR3 coding DNA: TGTGCCAGCAGCCCTCAAGGGGGCTCAACGGCTTTCTTT. V is TRBV9 and J is TRBJ1-1; 7 bases fit TRBD1. The CDR3 sequence is 13 residues long. Trimming took 4 bases from V and 11 from J; bases not matched to a gene: 11. CDR1 is SGDLS, CDR2 YYNGEE, per germline.

The rearrangement joins TRBV27 to TRBJ1-5; D uncertain. This CDR3 comprises 12 residues. V lost 5 bases to trimming and J lost 5 bases, with 7 bases between them. Germline V gives CDR1 MNHEY, CDR2 SMNVEV (reference sequence). In DNA, the CDR3 is TGTGCCAGCAGTGGCGGAGATCAGCCCCAGCATTTT. Translated, it gives CASSGGDQPQHF.

The chain has TRBV10-1 and TRBJ2-3; 8 nucleotides align to TRBD2. The CDR3 consists of 15 residues. The trim removed 8 bases at V and 0 bases at J, leaving 7 bases unmatched. CDR1 is WNHNN, CDR2 SYGVQD, per germline (reference sequence). The CDR3 region is CASSPGLGSTDTQYF. The CDR3 region has the DNA TGCGCCAGCTCACCGGGACTAGGAAGCACAGATACGCAGTATTTT.

V gene TRBV4-1 combines with J gene TRBJ2-3, with D perhaps matching TRBD2 (6 bases). The germline CDR1 and CDR2 sequences are MGHRA and YSYEKL. This CDR3 contains 15 residues. The V gene lost 1 base and the J gene lost 0 bases, with 8 bases spanning the gap. The CDR3 region is CASSQGLVSTDTQYF. Here the CDR3 DNA reads TGCGCCAGCAGCCAAGGACTAGTGAGCACAGATACGCAGTATTTT.

This sequence joins TRBV4-1 and TRBJ2-2, with 8 bases lining up with TRBD2. Per germline, CDR1 MGHRA and CDR2 YSYEKL. The CDR3 covers 17 residues. V dropped 2 bases and J dropped 6; count of bases not matched to a gene: 11. The CDR3 nucleotides are TGCGCCAGCAGCCAATCGGGCTGGCGGGAGGTTGCCGGGGAGCTGTTTTTT. Its translation is CASSQSGWREVAGELFF.

The gene calls are TRBV19 and TRBJ1-2, with TRBD1 as a possible D gene (5 bases). Trimming shortened V by 4 bases and J by 7 bases, and 16 bases separated the two germline ends. Germline CDR1 LNHDA, CDR2 SQIVND (reference sequence). The CDR3 has 14 amino acids. CDR3: CASSNLGDWGGYTF. CDR3 DNA: TGTGCCAGTAGTAACCTAGGGGACTGGGGTGGCTACACCTTC.

V and J are TRBV4-1 and TRBJ1-1, with 9 bases that match TRBD1. The germline gives CDR1 MGHRA, CDR2 YSYEKL. V lost 4 bases to trimming and J lost 5 bases; unmatched junction nucleotides: 8. The CDR3 consists of 15 residues. The CDR3 nucleotides read TGCGCCAGCAGCCCCAGTTACAGGGGGCGAACTGAAGCTTTCTTT. Translating it yields CASSPSYRGRTEAFF.

The rearrangement uses TRBV5-5 and TRBJ1-2; D gene ambiguous. Trimming shortened V by 6 bases and J by 4 bases, and 22 bases separated the two germline ends. Germline CDR1 SGHKS, CDR2 YYEKEE (reference sequence). The CDR3 is 16 amino acids. The CDR3 DNA reads TGTGCCAGCATCCCCTGGGCGGGCTCCGAGTTCTATGGCTACACCTTC. Its protein is CASIPWAGSEFYGYTF.

The chain has TRBV6-5 and TRBJ2-7; tentatively, D is TRBD1 (6 bases). Looked up from germline, CDR1 is MNHEY and CDR2 is SVGAGI. CDR3 length: 13 amino acids. V was pared by 6 bases and J by 4 bases, with 13 bases between. The CDR3 sequence is CASSHERGYEQYF. The CDR3 DNA follows: TGTGCCAGCAGCCACGAAAGGGGGTACGAGCAGTACTTC.

This chain connects TRBV7-8 to TRBJ1-1; no clear D. V lost 0 bases, J lost 7 bases, and 3 bases lay in between. CDR3 length equals 11 residues. The germline gives CDR1 SGHVS, CDR2 FQNEAQ. Here the CDR3 reads CASSLAGEAFF. The CDR3 bases are TGTGCCAGCAGCTTAGCTGGTGAAGCTTTCTTT.